One and the same sample provided the 11 T cell receptor beta chains below, sequenced in a study of T cells after posttransplantation cyclophosphamide. Method: immunoSEQ multiplex PCR; TCRdb's copy keeps in-frame clones and lacks some. Of about 43,000 clones in the sample, around 91% were seen once. Cyclophosphamide on days +3 and +4 followed busulfan-fludarabine conditioning and a marrow graft. The sequenced sample was PBMCs, obtained around 58 days after allogeneic stem cell transplant with posttransplant cyclophosphamide. The receptor source for this set is a male patient between 60 and 69 years old who received an allogeneic stem cell transplant from a related donor and was CMV-positive. Some T cells may have originated in the graft donor.

The CDR3 region is CASSEGGEDTIYF. The CDR3 DNA is TGTGCCAGCAGTGAAGGGGGGGAAGACACCATATATTTT. The chain uses TRBV6-1 and TRBJ1-3; D is perhaps TRBD1 (5 bases). The CDR3 totals 13 residues. V lost 1 base to trimming and J lost 8 bases, with 9 bases between them. The germline CDR1 and CDR2 sequences are MNHNS and SASEGT.

V usage is TRBV19 and J usage is TRBJ1-2; D not certain. With 3 bases removed from V and 4 bases from J, the gap between germline ends came to 12 bases. This CDR3 contains 14 residues. Germline CDR1 and CDR2: LNHDA and SQIVND (reference sequence). The CDR3 DNA is TGTGCCAGTAGTATGTCCGCGGGATCCTATGGCTACACCTTC. Translation gives CASSMSAGSYGYTF.

This clone was picked up one time. The genes are TRBV7-9 and TRBJ1-1; D might be TRBD1 (5 bases). V was trimmed by 4 bases and J by 3 bases, leaving 9 bases between them. CDR3 size: 13 residues. Germline V gene lookup returns CDR1 SEHNR and CDR2 FQNEAQ (reference sequence). CDR3 sequence: CASSWGVDTEAFF. The CDR3 nucleotides read TGTGCCAGCAGCTGGGGGGTAGACACTGAAGCTTTCTTT.

In this sample, this clone turned up a few times. The chain joins TRBV4-2 to TRBJ1-1; TRBD1 matches 8 bases. This CDR3 has 14 amino acids. Germline CDR1 is LGHNA and CDR2 is YNFKEQ. The V gene end was trimmed by 7 bases and the J gene end by 4 bases; junction bases not matched to a gene: 8. The CDR3 DNA sequence: TGTGCCAGCATCCCTGACAGGGGAACCACTGAAGCTTTCTTT. This sequence encodes CASIPDRGTTEAFF.

The rearrangement joins TRBV6-1 to TRBJ2-7; tentative D call: TRBD2 (6 bases). This CDR3 is 16 amino acids long. V shed 2 bases and J shed 5 bases, with 19 bases lying between them. Looked up from germline, CDR1 is MNHNS and CDR2 is SASEGT. CDR3 sequence: CASSEISWGEADEQYF. DNA of the CDR3: TGTGCCAGCAGTGAAATATCGTGGGGGGAGGCGGACGAGCAGTACTTC.

V and J are TRBV6-4 and TRBJ1-1; 8 bases fit TRBD1. In germline, CDR1 is MRHNA, CDR2 SNTAGT. This CDR3 comprises 14 residues. After removal of 5 bases from V and 5 bases from J, the junction contained 7 bases not matched to a gene. The chain's CDR3 is CASSKGQGGTEAFF. CDR3 nucleotides: TGTGCCAGCAGTAAAGGACAGGGTGGGACTGAAGCTTTCTTT.

V usage is TRBV29-1 and J usage is TRBJ2-3, with TRBD1 matching 8 bases. The germline gives CDR1 SQVTM, CDR2 ANQGSEA. V lost 3 bases and J lost 3; bases outside the gene matches: 20. This CDR3 has 19 amino acids. The CDR3 sequence: CSVDFPRGQGAPVTDTQYF. The CDR3 DNA follows: TGCAGCGTTGATTTCCCCCGGGGGCAGGGGGCACCAGTAACAGATACGCAGTATTTT.

This chain uses TRBV5-6 with TRBJ1-2; perhaps TRBD1 as D (5 bases). In germline, CDR1 is SGHDT, CDR2 YYEEEE. CDR3 size: 13 residues. V dropped 4 bases and J dropped 8 bases, with 15 bases sitting between them. CDR3 nucleotide sequence: TGTGCCAGCAGCCCGGTGGCAGGGAAGGGCTACACCTTC. As protein: CASSPVAGKGYTF.

The rearrangement uses TRBV1 and TRBJ2-7; the D call in the table, TRBD2, was not verified against the DNA. TRBV1 is reported as a pseudogene. The length of the CDR3 is 15 residues. CDR3 bases: TGCACCAGCAGCCAAGTCTTGGGACTACGATACGAGCAGTACTTC. It specifies CTSSQVLGLRYEQYF.

As to this clone: The CDR3 ends on some other residue instead of the conserved phenylalanine or tryptophan, so this is likely a read error. J is TRBJ1-6 and V is TRBV7-6; no clear D. V gave up 1 base and J gave up 10 bases, with 11 bases separating them. The CDR3 is 14 residues long. Germline lookup yields CDR1 SGHVS and CDR2 FNYEAQ. The CDR3 DNA reads TGTGCCAGCAGCTTAGGATTTTCCGTGTCACCCCTCCACTCT. It yields the protein CASSLGFSVSPLHS.

The chain couples TRBV27 to TRBJ1-5; 8 bases map to TRBD1. The CDR3 is 17 residues long. Germline V gene data show CDR1 as MNHEY and CDR2 as SMNVEV (reference sequence). The trim removed 5 bases at V and 2 bases at J, leaving 11 bases unmatched. The DNA for the CDR3 is TGTGCCAGCAGTAGACAGGGGTTCGGGAGTGGCAATCAGCCCCAGCATTTT. Amino acids: CASSRQGFGSGNQPQHF.